These 3 T cell receptor beta chains were all obtained from the same sample, sequenced in a study of blood T cell repertoires in COVID-19. The data were produced by immunoSEQ multiplex PCR, yet TCRdb's version contains in-frame clones alone and is incomplete. This table holds 96,000 or so clones, about 90% found once. Material for sequencing was peripheral blood. These TCRs come from a human donor with COVID-19, enrolled during active disease. The donor label of this sample is uncertain.

This clone was seen a few times. The rearrangement links TRBV6-5 to TRBJ2-5; 7 bases line up with TRBD1. Per the germline V gene, CDR1 is MNHEY and CDR2 is SVGAGI. CDR3 size: 13 residues. V lost 6 bases, J lost 2 bases, and 3 bases stayed unmatched. CDR3 DNA: TGTGCCAGCAGCGGACAGGTACAAGAGACCCAGTACTTC. Translation: CASSGQVQETQYF.

The genes are TRBV7-7 and TRBJ2-1; 9 nucleotides match TRBD2. The CDR3 totals 16 residues. With 5 bases clipped from V and 0 bases from J, the junction kept 5 bases outside the gene matches. Germline V gene lookup returns CDR1 SSHAT and CDR2 FNYEAQ (reference sequence). The CDR3 DNA reads as TGTGCCAGCAGCCCGACTAGCGGAGGCTCCTACAATGAGCAGTTCTTC. Translation: CASSPTSGGSYNEQFF. The full variable domain, with the rest looked up from reference TRBV7-7 and TRBJ2-1, is GAGVSQSPRYKVTKRGQDVTLRCDPISSHATLYWYQQALGQGPEFLTYFNYEAQPDKSGLPSDRFSAERPEGSISTLTIQRTEQRDSAMYRCASSPTSGGSYNEQFFGPGTRLTVL.

The chain carries TRBV19 and TRBJ1-5; D unresolved. Germline CDR1 and CDR2: LNHDA and SQIVND (reference sequence). The CDR3 is 13 amino acids. V was shortened by 3 bases and J by 7 bases, with 10 bases between the two germline ends. This chain's CDR3 is CASSMQVTQPQHF. The CDR3 DNA reads as TGTGCCAGTAGTATGCAGGTAACACAGCCCCAGCATTTT.